What follows are 14 T cell receptor beta chains derived from one specimen sequenced in a study of naive and memory T cell subsets. Both TRBC1 and TRBC2 were covered by a beta constant-region primer of two equimolar oligonucleotides. One entry per CDR3 protein, called by TCRdb with MiXCR from the UMI-ligation and nested PCR reads. The sample has tens of thousands of distinct CDR3 sequences; 9.5% to 12% are singletons. Material: effector memory CD4+ T cells from blood. The subset denotes: effector memory, CD45RA- CD27-. All receptors derive from a human donor in good health.

This sequence joins TRBV30 and TRBJ1-3; a weak D match, TRBD1 (5 bases). Germline CDR1 is GTSNPN and CDR2 is SVGIG (reference sequence). Trimming removed 3 bases from V and 0 bases from J, with 12 bases in between. CDR3 size: 15 residues. Here the CDR3 reads CAWRRGTASGNTIYF. The CDR3 region has the DNA TGTGCCTGGAGGCGGGGCACGGCCTCTGGAAACACCATATATTTT.

There are a few counts of this clonotype. This sequence joins TRBV13 and TRBJ2-7, with D possibly TRBD1 on 6 matching bases. V lost 5 bases and J 3 bases, leaving 11 bases between the germline ends. Germline V gene lookup returns CDR1 PRHDT and CDR2 FYEKMQ (reference sequence). This CDR3 is 13 amino acids long. DNA for the CDR3: TGTGCCAGCAGCCCCGACAGGAGCTACGAGCAGTACTTC. Its translation: CASSPDRSYEQYF. The full variable domain, its missing parts supplied by reference TRBV13 and TRBJ2-7, is AAGVIQSPRHLIKEKRETATLKCYPIPRHDTVYWYQQGPGQDPQFLISFYEKMQSDKGSIPDRFSAQQFSDYHSELNMSSLELGDSALYFCASSPDRSYEQYFGPGTRLTVT.

This clonotype was counted many times. The V call is TRBV12-3 or TRBV12-4, the J call TRBJ2-1, with TRBD1 matching 7 bases. This CDR3 is 15 amino acids long. V lost 5 bases, J lost 6 bases, and 10 bases stayed unmatched. DNA of the CDR3: TGTGCCAGCAGTAAAAATGTCGGACAGGTCAATGAGCAGTTCTTC. It translates to CASSKNVGQVNEQFF.

This clonotype was counted at least ten times. The chain combines TRBV6-6 with TRBJ2-3; the match to TRBD1 covers 8 bases. This CDR3 spans 17 amino acids. The trim removed 5 bases at V and 0 bases at J, leaving 10 bases unmatched. The germline gives CDR1 MNHNY, CDR2 SVGAGI (reference sequence). The CDR3 DNA sequence: TGTGCCAGCAGTCAGCGACAGGGGATCTTTAGCACAGATACGCAGTATTTT. Its protein product is CASSQRQGIFSTDTQYF.

V gene TRBV19 combines with J gene TRBJ2-7; 7 positions agree with TRBD2. The V and J ends lost 5 bases and 2 bases, in that order; junction bases with no gene match: 9. This CDR3 has 15 residues. Germline assignment: CDR1 LNHDA and CDR2 SQIVND (reference sequence). CDR3 sequence: CASSFVAGRTYEQYF. CDR3 DNA: TGTGCCAGTAGTTTCGTAGCGGGCAGGACCTACGAGCAGTACTTC.

The V call is TRBV3-1, the J call TRBJ1-1; 7 bases agree with TRBD1. J lost 0 bases, V lost 1 base, and 5 bases had no gene match. The germline gives CDR1 LGHDT, CDR2 YNNKEL (reference sequence). The CDR3 is 16 residues long. The CDR3 DNA reads as TGTGCCAGCAGCCAAGGGGTGGGGACAGTGAACACTGAAGCTTTCTTT. Its translation: CASSQGVGTVNTEAFF.

The V call is TRBV7-2, the J call TRBJ2-1; D is possibly TRBD1 or TRBD2 (6 bases each). CDR1 is SGHTA, CDR2 FQGNSA, per germline. The CDR3 contains 15 residues. Trimming cost V 5 bases and J 7 bases, with 18 bases left between them. CDR3 sequence: CASSPSSVTGNEQFF. DNA of the CDR3: TGTGCCAGCAGCCCCTCTAGCGTTACAGGGAATGAGCAGTTCTTC.

This clonotype occurred many times. This chain links TRBV7-2 with TRBJ1-1; the match to TRBD1 covers 11 bases. Germline CDR1 SGHTA, CDR2 FQGNSA. The length of the CDR3 is 13 residues. The V and J ends lost 5 bases and 7 bases, in that order; junction bases with no gene match: 3. CDR3 amino acids: CASSGQGAIEAFF. In nucleotides, the CDR3 is TGTGCCAGCAGCGGACAGGGGGCGATTGAAGCTTTCTTT. Full variable domain (rest looked up from reference TRBV7-2 and TRBJ1-1): GAGVSQSPSNKVTEKGKDVELRCDPISGHTALYWYRQSLGQGLEFLIYFQGNSAPDKSGLPSDRFSAERTGGSVSTLTIQRTQQEDSAVYLCASSGQGAIEAFFGQGTRLTVV.

V gene TRBV12-3 or TRBV12-4 combines with J gene TRBJ1-1; weak D call: TRBD1 (6 bases). The ends were cut back, 4 bases at V and 0 bases at J, with 9 bases in the middle. There are 14 residues in the CDR3. The CDR3: CASSWDTMNTEAFF. As DNA, the CDR3 is TGTGCCAGCAGTTGGGACACTATGAACACTGAAGCTTTCTTT.

This clonotype was recorded many times. The rearrangement joins TRBV27 to TRBJ2-5, with D uncertain. The CDR3 runs 15 residues. Germline-derived CDR1 and CDR2 are MNHEY and SMNVEV (reference sequence). Deletions cut 5 bases from V and 4 bases from J, with 17 bases between. CDR3 nucleotides: TGTGCCAGCAGTCCCATGGACGGCCGAAGAGAGACCCAGTACTTC. Translated, it gives CASSPMDGRRETQYF.

This clonotype was found many times. This sequence joins TRBV11-2 and TRBJ2-1, with D possibly TRBD2 on 6 matching bases. V gave up 4 bases and J gave up 7 bases, with 14 bases separating them. This CDR3 contains 14 residues. CDR1 and CDR2 from the germline V gene are SGHAT and FQNNGV. The CDR3 sequence: CASSSRLVGNEQFF. CDR3 in DNA: TGTGCCAGCAGCTCCCGACTAGTAGGTAATGAGCAGTTCTTC.

The V gene is TRBV5-1, the J gene TRBJ2-7; possible D gene TRBD2, 6 bases. Looked up from germline, CDR1 is SGHRS and CDR2 is YFSETQ. This CDR3 is 16 amino acids long. Trimming removed 0 bases at V and 2 bases at J, with 15 bases between. The CDR3 here is CASSLGYLASPYEQYF. The CDR3 nucleotides are TGCGCCAGCAGCTTGGGTTACCTAGCGAGCCCCTACGAGCAGTACTTC.

This clonotype occurred a few times. V and J are TRBV27 and TRBJ2-1, with unresolved D. V lost 3 bases, J lost 4 bases, and 16 bases lay in between. The CDR3 sequence is 16 residues long. Germline V gene sequence: CDR1 MNHEY, CDR2 SMNVEV (reference sequence). The CDR3 region has the DNA TGTGCCAGCAGTTTTCACTTAGCCCAGAGTTACAATGAGCAGTTCTTC. This codes for CASSFHLAQSYNEQFF.

V and J are TRBV15 and TRBJ2-7; TRBD1 agrees at 8 bases. Trimming removed 1 base from V and 6 bases from J; junction bases left unmatched: 2. The CDR3 is 13 amino acids. Germline-derived CDR1 and CDR2 are LNHNV and YYDKDF (reference sequence). This chain's CDR3 is CATSRAGQVEQYF. CDR3 nucleotides: TGTGCCACCAGCAGAGCGGGACAGGTCGAGCAGTACTTC.